This T cell receptor (beta chain) was observed in a study of CXCR3-negative and CXCR3-positive naive CD8 T cells. CDR3 size: 13 residues. The V gene's germline CDR1 is SGHAT and CDR2 FQNNGV. In preparing the TRB cDNA libraries, 5' RACE with UMI labels was used. TCRdb derives one entry per CDR3 protein from the 5' RACE reads, leaving out DNA. The sample table sets out 100,000 to 150,000 distinct CDR3 sequences. Sequencing used naive CXCR3- CD8+ T cells from blood. Subset: CD45RO-CCR7+CD27+CD95- naive CD8+ T cells lacking CXCR3 (TNR3-). V usage is TRBV11-2 and J usage is TRBJ2-1; the D call of TRBD2 rests on TCRdb alone, since no DNA is present to check it. This TCR was sampled from a human donor in good health. Some clones in this sample may be carry-over from other donors' samples. The CDR3 loop is CASSFVAGDEQFF.